These 24 T cell receptor beta chains were sequenced from one sample in a study of beta chain features in type 1 diabetes. The investigators reverse transcribed all of the isolated RNA, so they sequenced expressed TCRB transcripts. The protocol was immunoSEQ multiplex PCR, while the TCRdb copy is restricted to in-frame clones and leaves out a portion. The table includes 900,000 or so clones, 15% to 20% detected once. The source material was naive CD4+ T cells from blood. The receptors originated from a woman between 18 and 29 years old in good health.

This clone was counted only a few times. The J gene is TRBJ2-2, the V gene TRBV7-8; 7 bases line up with TRBD1. The CDR3 covers 17 residues. Germline values: CDR1 SGHVS, CDR2 FQNEAQ. Trimming cost V 3 bases and J 4 bases; bases outside gene matches: 11. This CDR3 is CASSLQQGRIVTGELFF. The CDR3 region has the DNA TGTGCCAGCAGCTTGCAACAGGGGCGGATTGTCACCGGGGAGCTGTTTTTT. The whole variable domain, filled in from reference TRBV7-8 and TRBJ2-2, reads GAGVSQSPRYKVAKRGQDVALRCDPISGHVSLFWYQQALGQGPEFLTYFQNEAQLDKSGLPSDRFFAERPEGSVSTLKIQRTQQEDSAVYLCASSLQQGRIVTGELFFGEGSRLTVL.

This clone was seen a handful of times. This chain uses TRBV14 with TRBJ2-1, with TRBD2 identical over 13 bases. V shed 4 bases and J 5 bases; nucleotides not matched to a gene: 11. Germline V lookup: CDR1 SGHDN, CDR2 FVKESK. This CDR3 is 18 amino acids long. For the CDR3, the DNA is TGTGCCAGCAGCCTTTATACTAGCGGGAGGGCCGTGGACAATGAGCAGTTCTTC. This sequence encodes CASSLYTSGRAVDNEQFF.

The chain employs TRBV5-1 and TRBJ2-1; TRBD2 aligns across 12 bases. The V gene's germline CDR1 is SGHRS and CDR2 YFSETQ. Trimming cost V 2 bases and J 0 bases; bases outside gene matches: 3. There are 17 residues in the CDR3. CDR3 protein: CASSLALAGGSYNEQFF. Written as DNA, the CDR3 is TGCGCCAGCAGCTTAGCACTAGCGGGAGGCTCCTACAATGAGCAGTTCTTC.

Only a few counts were recorded for this clone. The chain joins TRBV21-1 to TRBJ2-1; the table's D call, TRBD2, was not checked against the DNA. TRBV21-1 is recorded as a pseudogene. The CDR3 totals 15 residues. The CDR3 spells CASSSNEGLAVEQFF. CDR3 nucleotide sequence: TGTGCCAGCAGCTCCAACGAGGGACTAGCAGTTGAGCAGTTCTTC.

This chain joins TRBV2 and TRBJ2-7; D remains unclear. Germline CDR1 reads SNHLY; CDR2 reads FYNNEI. The CDR3 is 12 residues long. V lost 8 bases to trimming and J lost 4 bases, with 12 bases between them. For the CDR3, the DNA is TGTGCCAGCCTAAGTGTTGCTTACGAGCAGTACTTC. Translating it yields CASLSVAYEQYF.

In this sample, this clone turned up a few times. V and J are TRBV18 and TRBJ2-2, with no clear D. CDR1 and CDR2 from the germline V gene are KGHSH and LQKENI. V was shortened by 5 bases and J by 5 bases, with 18 bases between the two germline ends. The CDR3 length is 16 residues. DNA for the CDR3: TGTGCCAGCTCATCCAACGTGGATCCCAGTACCGGGGAGCTGTTTTTT. This gives the protein CASSSNVDPSTGELFF. Full variable domain (missing parts from reference TRBV18 and TRBJ2-2): NAGVMQNPRHLVRRRGQEARLRCSPMKGHSHVYWYRQLPEEGLKFMVYLQKENIIDESGMPKERFSAEFPKEGPSILRIQQVVRGDSAAYFCASSSNVDPSTGELFFGEGSRLTVL.

The V and J genes are TRBV28 and TRBJ1-2; D may be TRBD1 (6 bases). The germline V gene encodes CDR1 MDHEN and CDR2 SYDVKM. The CDR3 covers 13 residues. V was pared by 5 bases and J by 4 bases, with 11 bases between. The CDR3 DNA follows: TGTGCCAGCAGTCCCCGAGGGGGCTATGGCTACACCTTC. Amino acids: CASSPRGGYGYTF.

The CDR3 is CASSDGYSGANVLTF. In DNA form, the CDR3 reads TGTGCCAGCAGTGATGGCTATTCTGGGGCCAACGTCCTGACTTTC. The V gene is TRBV2, the J gene TRBJ2-6; unclear D gene. The CDR3 covers 15 residues. V gave up 3 bases and J gave up 1 base, with 7 bases separating them. Germline loops: CDR1 SNHLY, CDR2 FYNNEI.

V is TRBV28 and J is TRBJ2-3, with D perhaps matching TRBD2 (6 bases). CDR1 and CDR2 (germline): MDHEN, SYDVKM. This CDR3 is 13 amino acids long. Trimming left V 7 bases short and J 6 bases short, with 14 bases between. CDR3 amino acids: CASKLGTPDTQYF. The CDR3 DNA is TGTGCCAGCAAACTCGGGACTCCGGATACGCAGTATTTT.

This chain joins TRBV29-1 and TRBJ1-2, with 10 bases aligning to TRBD1. Trimming at V came to 4 bases and at J to 5 bases, leaving 10 bases not matched to a gene. Germline-derived CDR1 and CDR2 are SQVTM and ANQGSEA. This CDR3 is built from 15 residues. This chain's CDR3 is CSVASQGQGRYGYTF. CDR3 nucleotides: TGCAGCGTTGCCTCCCAGGGACAGGGGCGATATGGCTACACCTTC. The variable domain in full, with the rest retrieved from reference TRBV29-1 and TRBJ1-2, is SAVISQKPSRDICQRGTSLTIQCQVDSQVTMMFWYRQQPGQSLTLIATANQGSEATYESGFVIDKFPISRPNLTFSTLTVSNMSPEDSSIYLCSVASQGQGRYGYTFGSGTRLTVV.

This clone was seen only a few times. The chain couples TRBV5-1 to TRBJ2-2, with 12 bases fitting TRBD2. CDR3 length: 16 amino acids. With 5 bases clipped from V and 5 bases from J, the junction kept 7 bases outside the gene matches. Germline assignment: CDR1 SGHRS and CDR2 YFSETQ. The CDR3 is CASRTTSGRPTGELFF. CDR3 nucleotide sequence: TGCGCCAGCAGGACTACTAGCGGGAGGCCGACCGGGGAGCTGTTTTTT.

This clone was seen only a few times. The chain is built from TRBV7-8 and TRBJ2-5; D is ambiguous. Germline values: CDR1 SGHVS, CDR2 FQNEAQ. V lost 2 bases to trimming and J lost 1 base, with 5 bases between them. The CDR3 extends over 13 amino acids. CDR3 nucleotides: TGTGCCAGCAGCTTATTCGGCCAAGAGACCCAGTACTTC. This encodes CASSLFGQETQYF. Based on the CDR3 plus reference TRBV7-8 and TRBJ2-5, the full variable domain is GAGVSQSPRYKVAKRGQDVALRCDPISGHVSLFWYQQALGQGPEFLTYFQNEAQLDKSGLPSDRFFAERPEGSVSTLKIQRTQQEDSAVYLCASSLFGQETQYFGPGTRLLVL.

V and J are TRBV9 and TRBJ2-5; D is tentatively TRBD1 or TRBD2 (5 bases each). Germline CDR1 SGDLS, CDR2 YYNGEE. The CDR3 consists of 14 residues. V dropped 4 bases and J dropped 4 bases, with 14 bases sitting between them. The CDR3 DNA reads TGTGCCAGCAGCCCAAGATGGGGGAGAGAGACCCAGTACTTC. Its protein product is CASSPRWGRETQYF.

This clone has just a few counts. As DNA, the CDR3 is TGCGCCAGCAGCTTGCCTACAGGGGCCATAGCAGATACGCAGTATTTT. Protein sequence: CASSLPTGAIADTQYF. The rearrangement joins TRBV5-1 to TRBJ2-3, with 7 bases aligning to TRBD1. Per the germline V gene, CDR1 is SGHRS and CDR2 is YFSETQ. This CDR3 has 16 amino acids. V trimming: 1 base; J trimming: 4 bases; junction bases outside the gene matches: 9.

This clone turned up a few times. The genes are TRBV25-1 and TRBJ2-1; 12 bases are a match to TRBD2. This CDR3 has 17 amino acids. Germline loops: CDR1 MGHDK, CDR2 SYGVNS. V shed 3 bases and J 7 bases; nucleotides not matched to a gene: 10. CDR3 in amino acids: CASSDAGLAGLWNEQFF. The CDR3 region has the DNA TGTGCCAGCAGTGACGCCGGACTAGCGGGACTTTGGAATGAGCAGTTCTTC.

V usage is TRBV6-6 and J usage is TRBJ2-6; a weak D match, TRBD2 (6 bases). Germline V gives CDR1 MNHNY, CDR2 SVGAGI (reference sequence). V lost 6 bases, J lost 2 bases, and 11 bases lay in between. This CDR3 has 15 amino acids. CDR3 nucleotides: TGTGCCAGCAGGCCCTCTAGCGCTGGGGCCAACGTCCTGACTTTC. It specifies CASRPSSAGANVLTF.

This chain connects TRBV7-9 to TRBJ2-5, with D possibly called TRBD1 or TRBD2 (5 bases each). The CDR3 has 15 residues. Germline values: CDR1 SEHNR, CDR2 FQNEAQ (reference sequence). The V end was cut by 5 bases, the J end by 4 bases, with 17 bases between. DNA of the CDR3: TGTGCCAGCAGCCATGGGCAGGGAGTCCCAGAGACCCAGTACTTC. This gives the protein CASSHGQGVPETQYF.

This clone was found a few times. The chain joins TRBV7-3 to TRBJ2-7; 10 nucleotides match TRBD2. The germline CDR1 and CDR2 sequences are SGHTA and FQGTGA. Trimming at V came to 0 bases and at J to 7 bases, leaving 6 bases not matched to a gene. The CDR3 covers 15 residues. The DNA of the CDR3 is TGTGCCAGCAGCTTAACGGCTAGCGGGAGTAGTGAGCAGTACTTC. Protein: CASSLTASGSSEQYF.

Written as DNA, the CDR3 is TGTGCCAGCAGGACAGGGCGCACTGAAGCTTTCTTT. The encoded protein is CASRTGRTEAFF. The chain is built from TRBV21-1 and TRBJ1-1; the table gives TRBD1 as D, unverified against the DNA. TRBV21-1 is listed as a pseudogene. The CDR3 loop spans 12 amino acids.

The CDR3 bases are TGCGCCAGCAGCCAAGGGACAGGTCCGGCGGTCTACGAGCAGTACTTC. Translating gives CASSQGTGPAVYEQYF. The chain joins TRBV4-1 to TRBJ2-5, with TRBD1 matching 7 bases. The DNA matches TRBJ2-7 better at its end, which makes the J call doubtful. CDR1 is MGHRA, CDR2 YSYEKL, per germline. The CDR3 has 16 residues.

This clone was seen a handful of times. The rearrangement uses TRBV10-3 and TRBJ2-7; 8 bases are shared with TRBD1. J gave up 1 base and V 5 bases, and 4 bases lay outside the gene matches. CDR3 length: 14 residues. Germline CDR1 reads ENHRY; CDR2 reads SYGVKD. This chain's CDR3 is CAISSWDRSYEQYF. In DNA, the CDR3 is TGTGCCATCAGTAGCTGGGACAGGTCCTACGAGCAGTACTTC.

The rearrangement uses TRBV7-2 and TRBJ2-3, with D perhaps given as TRBD1 or TRBD2 (5 bases each). The germline V gene has CDR1 SGHTA and CDR2 FQGNSA. The CDR3 consists of 17 residues. V lost 1 base and J lost 5, with 19 bases in between. The CDR3 spells CASSLVRPRAGRDTQYF. For the CDR3, the DNA is TGTGCCAGCAGCTTAGTTCGACCGCGGGCAGGGAGAGATACGCAGTATTTT.

This clone came up a few times. The V call is TRBV15, the J call TRBJ2-1; 10 nucleotides agree with TRBD2. CDR1 is LNHNV, CDR2 YYDKDF, per germline (reference sequence). The V gene end was trimmed by 6 bases and the J gene end by 5 bases; junction bases not matched to a gene: 13. This CDR3 has 17 residues. The CDR3 reads CATSGLAASGANNEQFF. The CDR3 coding sequence is TGTGCCACCAGTGGACTAGCGGCCTCCGGGGCGAACAATGAGCAGTTCTTC. The variable domain in full, completed from reference TRBV15 and TRBJ2-1, reads DAMVIQNPRYQVTQFGKPVTLSCSQTLNHNVMYWYQQKSSQAPKLLFHYYDKDFNNEADTPDNFQSRRPNTSFCFLDIRSPGLGDTAMYLCATSGLAASGANNEQFFGPGTRLTVL.

This clone turned up a few times. V usage is TRBV5-1 and J usage is TRBJ2-3, with 9 bases fitting TRBD1. V lost 4 bases to trimming and J lost 4 bases; unmatched junction nucleotides: 10. Germline assignment: CDR1 SGHRS and CDR2 YFSETQ. The CDR3 spans 16 residues. The CDR3 sequence: CASSLGTGIRADTQYF. The CDR3 DNA sequence: TGCGCCAGCAGCCTCGGGACAGGGATTCGGGCAGATACGCAGTATTTT. Variable domain in full (rest from reference TRBV5-1 and TRBJ2-3): KAGVTQTPRYLIKTRGQQVTLSCSPISGHRSVSWYQQTPGQGLQFLFEYFSETQRNKGNFPGRFSGRQFSNSRSEMNVSTLELGDSALYLCASSLGTGIRADTQYFGPGTRLTVL.